The rows below give T cell receptor beta chains drawn from one sample of a study of cytomegalovirus exposure and HLA in healthy donors. Here immunoSEQ multiplex PCR was the method, and the copy in TCRdb shows in-frame clones only, minus some. Of approximately 120,000 clones listed, 8% to 11% are singletons. Sequencing was performed on PBMCs. The receptors come from a young woman in good health and CMV-seropositive. Each CDR3 is given with its conserved first and last residue. Each record gives: D gene, J gene, V gene, clone size, CDR3 DNA, CDR3 protein. D genes are given only for firm matches. The size field is filled for only some rows; it gives once, few, many or a size class.

- TRBJ2-1 TRBV6-5 few TGTGCCAGCAGTATACAGGGATACAATGAGCAGTTCTTC CASSIQGYNEQFF
- TRBJ1-1 TRBV5-1 - TGCGCCAGCAGCTTGGCCGCCTTCCATCTCGCCATTCCTAAAAACACTGAAGCTTTCTTT CASSLAAFHLAIPKNTEAFF
- TRBJ2-4 TRBV5-6 few TGTGCCAGCAGCCGTGTTAACGGGGTGGGTTCCTTC CASSRVNGVGSF
TRBD1 TRBJ2-2 TRBV2 few TGTGCCAGCACCCCCAGAGACAGGGCGGACACCGGGGAGCTGTTTTTT CASTPRDRADTGELFF
- TRBJ2-7 TRBV11-2 few TGTGCCAGCAGCGTTGACGGAGCCTACGAGCAGTACTTC CASSVDGAYEQYF
- TRBJ1-5 TRBV29-1 few TGCAGCGTAGCGGAAGGCATTCTCGGCAATCAGCACCAGCATTTT CSVAEGILGNQHQHF
- TRBJ1-4 TRBV14 - TGTGCCAGCAGCCAAGATAAGACTGACTATAATGAAAAACTGTTTTTT CASSQDKTDYNEKLFF
- TRBJ1-2 TRBV7-9 - TGTGCCAGCAGCTCAGTTCCTGGCTACACCTTC CASSSVPGYTF
TRBD2 TRBJ2-5 TRBV7-6 few TGTGCCAGCAGCTTAGCGCCCGAGCGGGAAACCCAAGAGACCCAGTACTTC CASSLAPERETQETQYF
- TRBJ1-1 TRBV7-8 - TGTGCCAGCAGCTTAGTTGAGACGGGGACAGAAGCTTTCTTT CASSLVETGTEAFF
- TRBJ2-7 TRBV30 - TGTGCCGGCGGGGCAGACAGCCACGAGCAGTACTTC CAGGADSHEQYF
TRBD2 TRBJ2-1 TRBV4-1 - TGCGCCAGCAGCCAAGATTTGGAGGGAGGGCCTGCATCATACAATGAGCAGTTCTTC CASSQDLEGGPASYNEQFF
- TRBJ2-2 TRBV11-3 - TGTGCCAGCAGCCCTGGGGTCTTCATGGGGCCGAACACCGGGGAGCTGTTTTTT CASSPGVFMGPNTGELFF
TRBD2 TRBJ2-7 TRBV7-9 few TGTGCCAGCAGCTTAGTCCCTAGCGGGCAGTACTTC CASSLVPSGQYF
- TRBJ1-5 TRBV11-3 few TGTGCCAGCAGCTGGGACAACAGCGGGCCCCAGCATTTT CASSWDNSGPQHF
- TRBJ1-4 TRBV6-1 few TGTGCCAGCAGTGACAGGTCTAATGAAAAACTGTTTTTT CASSDRSNEKLFF
TRBD2 TRBJ2-7 TRBV30 few TGTGCCTGCGGGCCTTTTAGCGGGGGCTACGAGCAGTACTTC CACGPFSGGYEQYF
- TRBJ1-1 TRBV6-1 - TGTGCCAGCCGACTGGAGGCAGGCACTGAAGCTTTCTTT CASRLEAGTEAFF
- TRBJ2-3 TRBV30 - TGTGCCTGGAGTTCGGGGGGCGAGAGGACAGATACGCAGTATTTT CAWSSGGERTDTQYF
TRBD2 TRBJ2-1 TRBV9 - TGTGCCAGCAGCGTATCGGAAACTAGCGGATACAATGAGCAGTTCTTC CASSVSETSGYNEQFF
TRBD1 TRBJ1-2 TRBV6-1 - TGTGCCAGCAGTGACACAGGGGGCGACTATGGCTACACCTTC CASSDTGGDYGYTF
TRBD1 TRBJ2-7 TRBV6-1 medium-sized TGTGCCAGCAGTATAGGGACAGGGGGCTCCTACGAGCAGTACTTC CASSIGTGGSYEQYF
- TRBJ1-1 TRBV27 - TGTGCCAGCAGTTGGTTCCAGGGGATGAACACTGAAGCTTTCTTT CASSWFQGMNTEAFF
- TRBJ2-3 TRBV30 - TGTGCCTGGAGTTTGCGCGGCACAGATACGCAGTATTTT CAWSLRGTDTQYF
- TRBJ2-5 TRBV5-1 - TGCGCCAGCAGCTTACCCGTCGGACAGTTCCAAGAGACCCAGTACTTC CASSLPVGQFQETQYF
TRBD2 TRBJ2-7 TRBV7-2 - TGTGCCAGCAGCCGGGGATTCGGGACTAGCGCAGACGAGCAGTACTTC CASSRGFGTSADEQYF
TRBD1 TRBJ1-2 TRBV27 - TGTGCCAGCAGTTCCTTTTGGGACAGGGAATCTAGTGGCTACACCTTC CASSSFWDRESSGYTF
TRBD2 TRBJ2-7 TRBV10-3 - TGTGCCATCAGTGAGCCCCGCACCCGGGAGGGCCGGCAGGAGCAGTACTTC CAISEPRTREGRQEQYF